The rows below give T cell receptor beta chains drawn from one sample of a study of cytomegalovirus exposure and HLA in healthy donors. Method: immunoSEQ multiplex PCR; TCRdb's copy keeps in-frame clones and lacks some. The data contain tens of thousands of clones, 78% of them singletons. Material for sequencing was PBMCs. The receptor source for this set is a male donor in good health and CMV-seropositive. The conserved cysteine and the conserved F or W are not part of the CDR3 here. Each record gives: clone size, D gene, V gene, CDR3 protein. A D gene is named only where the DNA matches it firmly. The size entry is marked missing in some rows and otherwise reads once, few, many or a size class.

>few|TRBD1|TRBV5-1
ASSLGGQGTEAF
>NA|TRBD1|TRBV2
ASTRDRGHEQY
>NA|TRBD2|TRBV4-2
ASSQAGGDSSYEQY
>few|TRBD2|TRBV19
ATKRGGQTDTQY
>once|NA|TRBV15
ATSRERGMAQF
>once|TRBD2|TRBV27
ASSFIAGVPF
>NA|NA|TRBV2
ASSEGPHSTDTQY
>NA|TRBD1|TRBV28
ASSPPGQGDNSPLH
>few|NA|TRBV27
ASSPYSDSYEQY
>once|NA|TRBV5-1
ASSGTVTDTQY
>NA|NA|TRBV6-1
ASSEDTGGGSYEQY
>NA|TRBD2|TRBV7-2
ASSPQGGAGGNTGELF
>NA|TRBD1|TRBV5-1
ASSLAGGWAGGPHEQY
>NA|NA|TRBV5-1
ASSLEARGTTEAF
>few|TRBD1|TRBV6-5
ASSLRTGGNTEAF
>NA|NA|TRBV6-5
ASSYSWDLNTGELF
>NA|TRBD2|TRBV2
ASRAWTSGRQY
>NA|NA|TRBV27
ASSWAGDYGYT
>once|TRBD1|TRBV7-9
ASSNSGQGYYEQY
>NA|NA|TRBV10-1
ASRVGDMNTEAF
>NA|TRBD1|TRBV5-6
ASRSRDRGREQY
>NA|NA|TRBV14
ASSQLFTGSNEQY
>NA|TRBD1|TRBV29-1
SVGTGPNSNYGYT
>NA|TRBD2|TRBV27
ASSLGTSGRLGEQF
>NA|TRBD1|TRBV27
ASKRAGGETEAF
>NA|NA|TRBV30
ACQEDSYGTEAF
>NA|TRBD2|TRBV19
ASSGRAWIEQY
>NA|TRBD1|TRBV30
AWSTGTGSNEKLF
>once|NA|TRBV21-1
ASSTSRDRGRLSHEQY
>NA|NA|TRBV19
ASTPADSYNEQF
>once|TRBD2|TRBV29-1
SVGLAVYNEQF
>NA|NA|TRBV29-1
SVATLESGTQY
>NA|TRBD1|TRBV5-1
ASSWTGTGGQGKF
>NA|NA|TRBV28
AITPRGTYGYT
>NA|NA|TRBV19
ASSIEGAGANVLT
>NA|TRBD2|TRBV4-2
ASSQLTSGRENEQF
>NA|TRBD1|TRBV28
ASSKTNPTGIYEQY
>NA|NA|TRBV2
ASSEPFYNEQF
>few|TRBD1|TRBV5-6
ASSLQGSGELF
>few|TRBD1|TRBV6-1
ASSVQGAVTEAF
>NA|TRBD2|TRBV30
AWSAGVGNYYQY